The rows below give T cell receptor beta chains drawn from one sample of a study of blood T cell repertoires in COVID-19. TCRdb keeps only in-frame clones here, not all; method: immunoSEQ multiplex PCR. The data show 70,000 to 100,000 clones, with around 89% seen just once and 2.5% to 3.5% held by the top ten. The specimen sequenced was peripheral blood. These TCRs come from a man aged 50 or older with COVID-19, enrolled during active disease. Each CDR3 is given with its conserved first and last residue. A D gene is named only where the DNA matches it firmly. Only some rows state a clone size, as once, few, many or a class for expanded clones.

TRBV3-1/TRBV3-2	NA	TRBJ2-3	NA	CASSPRNGDTQYF	TGTGCCAGCAGCCCGCGGAACGGGGATACGCAGTATTTT
TRBV19	NA	TRBJ2-5	NA	CASSMARAGRETQYF	TGTGCCAGTAGTATGGCCAGGGCAGGGCGGGAGACCCAGTACTTC
TRBV15	NA	TRBJ2-7	NA	CATSRGSTSYEQYF	TGTGCCACCAGCAGAGGCAGTACATCCTACGAGCAGTACTTC
TRBV2	NA	TRBJ2-3	NA	CASSPGLSSTDTQYF	TGTGCCAGCAGCCCTGGACTCAGTAGCACAGATACGCAGTATTTT
TRBV7-2	NA	TRBJ1-2	NA	CASSTGQLSYGYTF	TGTGCCAGCAGCACCGGACAGCTTTCCTATGGCTACACCTTC
TRBV4-3	TRBD1	TRBJ1-5	NA	CASSQDETGVGQPQHF	TGCGCCAGCAGCCAAGACGAGACAGGGGTAGGGCAGCCCCAGCATTTT
TRBV15	NA	TRBJ1-5	NA	CATSREGIRRTFSNQPQHF	TGTGCCACCAGCAGAGAGGGTATTCGTCGGACATTTAGCAATCAGCCCCAGCATTTT
TRBV30	NA	TRBJ1-6	NA	CAWSVRVRTKTYNSPLHF	TGTGCCTGGAGTGTACGGGTCCGTACCAAAACCTATAATTCACCCCTCCACTTT
TRBV6-5	NA	TRBJ1-2	NA	CASSNRESYGYTF	TGTGCCAGCAGCAACAGGGAATCCTATGGCTACACCTTC
TRBV6-5	TRBD2	TRBJ2-7	NA	CASSSFSGAPDGEQYF	TGTGCCAGCAGTTCTTTTAGCGGGGCGCCAGACGGCGAGCAGTACTTC
TRBV4-1	TRBD1	TRBJ1-2	NA	CASRQGQDYGYTF	TGCGCCAGTAGACAGGGGCAGGACTATGGCTACACCTTC
TRBV3-1/TRBV3-2	NA	TRBJ2-7	NA	CASSQDMREQYF	TGTGCCAGCAGCCAAGATATGAGGGAGCAGTACTTC
TRBV5-1	TRBD1	TRBJ2-7	NA	CASSLQGAYEQYF	TGCGCCAGCAGCTTACAGGGGGCCTACGAGCAGTACTTC
TRBV27	NA	TRBJ1-1	NA	CASSFGGRTEAFF	TGTGCCAGCAGTTTTGGAGGGAGGACTGAAGCTTTCTTT
TRBV10-3	NA	TRBJ1-3	NA	CAISESSGFSPGNTIYF	TGTGCCATCAGTGAGTCCTCCGGCTTTAGCCCTGGAAACACCATATATTTT
TRBV2	TRBD1	TRBJ1-4	NA	CASSGTGGSNEKLFF	TGTGCCAGCAGCGGTACAGGGGGCTCTAATGAAAAACTGTTTTTT
TRBV5-3	NA	TRBJ1-2	NA	CARSLASGSGDGYTF	TGTGCCAGAAGCTTGGCCAGTGGATCGGGTGACGGCTACACCTTC
TRBV15	NA	TRBJ2-7	NA	CATSGGTLDEQYF	TGTGCCACCAGCGGGGGGACTCTCGACGAGCAGTACTTC
TRBV11-2	NA	TRBJ1-2	NA	CASSPGENYGYTF	TGTGCCAGCAGCCCCGGGGAGAACTATGGCTACACCTTC
TRBV3-1/TRBV3-2	NA	TRBJ2-1	NA	CASSQGPREQFF	TGTGCCAGCAGCCAAGGGCCCCGTGAGCAGTTCTTC
TRBV9	NA	TRBJ2-2	NA	CASSVAPTSTGELFF	TGTGCCAGCAGCGTAGCCCCCACGAGCACCGGGGAGCTGTTTTTT
TRBV5-1	NA	TRBJ1-5	once	CASSLELNQPQHF	TGCGCCAGCAGCTTAGAGCTAAATCAGCCCCAGCATTTT
TRBV5-1	TRBD1	TRBJ1-2	NA	CASSIDRGGYTF	TGCGCCAGCAGCATCGACAGGGGTGGCTACACCTTC
TRBV12-3/TRBV12-4	TRBD2	TRBJ2-5	NA	CASRGLAGETQYF	TGTGCCAGCAGGGGACTAGCAGGCGAGACCCAGTACTTC
TRBV9	TRBD1	TRBJ1-6	once	CASQGGNNSPLHF	TGTGCCAGCCAGGGGGGCAATAATTCACCCCTCCACTTT
TRBV2	NA	TRBJ2-2	NA	CASSVVGPDTGELFF	TGTGCCAGCAGTGTGGTGGGCCCGGACACCGGGGAGCTGTTTTTT
TRBV7-6	NA	TRBJ1-6	NA	CASSLGGNNSPLHF	TGTGCCAGCAGCTTAGGAGGCAATAATTCACCCCTCCACTTT
TRBV10-3	NA	TRBJ1-2	NA	CAIKGEVNYGYTF	TGTGCCATCAAGGGGGAAGTTAACTATGGCTACACCTTC
TRBV11-3	NA	TRBJ2-7	NA	CASSLDRGEEQYF	TGTGCCAGCAGCTTAGACAGGGGAGAAGAGCAGTACTTC
TRBV12-3/TRBV12-4	NA	TRBJ1-2	NA	CASCPRVGGYTF	TGTGCCAGTTGTCCCAGGGTAGGGGGCTACACCTTC
TRBV10-1	NA	TRBJ1-1	NA	CASSPTRGRAEAFF	TGCGCCAGCAGTCCGACCCGCGGTCGAGCTGAAGCTTTCTTT
TRBV18	TRBD1	TRBJ2-7	NA	CASSLDRVEQYF	TGTGCCAGCTCACTAGACAGGGTTGAGCAGTACTTC
TRBV19	TRBD1	TRBJ1-4	NA	CASSTGTGNEKLFF	TGTGCCAGTAGTACCGGGACAGGGAATGAAAAACTGTTTTTT
TRBV7-9	NA	TRBJ1-5	NA	CASSLMGEDQPQHF	TGTGCCAGCAGCTTAATGGGGGAGGATCAGCCCCAGCATTTT
TRBV30	NA	TRBJ2-7	NA	CAWKKDRSRLAVGYEQYF	TGTGCCTGGAAAAAGGACAGATCAAGACTAGCCGTCGGGTACGAGCAGTACTTC
TRBV7-2	NA	TRBJ2-7	NA	CASSLSAAYEQYF	TGTGCCAGCAGCTTATCCGCAGCCTACGAGCAGTACTTC
TRBV10-3	TRBD1	TRBJ1-5	NA	CAISESGQGSNQPQHF	TGTGCCATCAGTGAGTCGGGACAGGGTAGCAATCAGCCCCAGCATTTT
TRBV30	NA	TRBJ1-4	NA	CAWSTSGSAGEKLFF	TGTGCCTGGAGTACTTCAGGGTCTGCTGGTGAAAAACTGTTTTTT
TRBV6-2/TRBV6-3	TRBD1	TRBJ1-2	NA	CASSQDRERGYTF	TGTGCCAGCAGCCAAGACAGGGAACGTGGCTACACCTTT
TRBV5-1	NA	TRBJ2-1	NA	CASYRTPDYNEQFF	TGCGCCAGCTACAGAACGCCTGACTACAATGAGCAGTTCTTC
TRBV5-5	NA	TRBJ2-7	NA	CASTLQHSSYEQYF	TGTGCCAGCACCTTACAACATTCGTCCTACGAGCAGTACTTC
TRBV27	NA	TRBJ1-6	NA	CASSLARSSYNSPLHF	TGTGCCAGCAGTTTGGCCCGGAGCTCCTATAATTCACCCCTCCACTTT
TRBV10-3	NA	TRBJ1-2	NA	CAISETAFYGYTF	TGTGCCATCAGTGAGACAGCTTTCTATGGCTACACCTTC
TRBV7-8	NA	TRBJ2-7	NA	CASSPLGAGLEQYF	TGTGCCAGCAGTCCATTGGGGGCAGGTCTGGAGCAGTACTTC
TRBV10-3	NA	TRBJ1-2	NA	CAIRSGDYGYTF	TGTGCCATCAGGTCCGGAGACTATGGCTACACCTTC
TRBV4-2	NA	TRBJ1-4	NA	CASSQEGGVGEKLFF	TGTGCCAGCAGCCAAGAGGGAGGGGTGGGGGAAAAACTGTTTTTT
TRBV19	NA	TRBJ1-6	NA	CASRTDSSYNSPLHF	TGTGCCAGTAGGACAGACAGCTCCTATAATTCACCCCTCCACTTT
TRBV3-1/TRBV3-2	NA	TRBJ2-3	NA	CASSQGTVSTDTQYF	TGTGCCAGCAGCCAAGGTACAGTTAGCACAGATACGCAGTATTTT
TRBV21-1	NA	TRBJ1-6	NA	CASSVRTGINSPLHF	TGTGCCAGCAGCGTCAGGACAGGAATAAATTCACCCCTCCACTTT
TRBV6-1	NA	TRBJ1-2	NA	CASSEEQIYGYTF	TGTGCCAGCAGTGAGGAGCAGATCTATGGCTACACCTTC
TRBV3-1/TRBV3-2	NA	TRBJ1-1	NA	CASSQVQGNTEAFF	TGTGCCAGCAGCCAAGTACAGGGTAACACTGAAGCTTTCTTT
TRBV7-9	NA	TRBJ1-1	NA	CASTSFGGVEGHWNTEAFF	TGTGCCAGCACCTCTTTCGGGGGGGTCGAAGGACACTGGAACACTGAAGCTTTCTTT
TRBV3-1/TRBV3-2	NA	TRBJ2-5	once	CASSQIRETQYF	TGTGCCAGCAGCCAGATCCGGGAGACCCAGTACTTC
TRBV28	NA	TRBJ2-2	NA	CASIGQNTGELFF	TGTGCCAGCATTGGACAGAACACCGGGGAGCTGTTTTTT
TRBV6-5	NA	TRBJ1-2	NA	CASSYSQGVGYTF	TGTGCCAGCAGTTACTCGCAGGGCGTTGGCTACACCTTC
TRBV7-9	NA	TRBJ1-1	NA	CASSSGEQEAFF	TGTGCCAGCAGCTCGGGGGAACAGGAAGCTTTCTTT
TRBV4-1	NA	TRBJ1-1	few	CASSQGGWTEAFF	TGCGCCAGCAGCCAAGGGGGCTGGACTGAAGCTTTCTTT
TRBV5-8	NA	TRBJ2-2	NA	CASSREPWNTGELFF	TGTGCCAGCAGCAGAGAACCATGGAACACCGGGGAGCTGTTTTTT
TRBV4-2	TRBD2	TRBJ2-3	NA	CASSQDLGTRSGTQYF	TGTGCCAGCAGCCAAGATTTGGGGACTAGGTCGGGCACGCAGTATTTT